The text below deals with one T cell receptor beta chain. The antigen remains undetermined. Trimming left V 6 bases short and J 0 bases short, with 9 bases between. Germline assignment: CDR1 PRHDT and CDR2 FYEKMQ (reference sequence). This CDR3 has 15 residues. This specimen belongs to a study of T cell repertoires in cytomegalovirus infection. TCRdb re-analysed the reads in MiXCR, keeping a single row per CDR3 protein. The profile shows 650,000 to 900,000 distinct CDR3 sequences, around a third of them singletons. The sample consisted of cultured CD8+ T cells from PBMCs, taken from culture after CMV antigen stimulation. The sequence was obtained from a human donor in good health (CMV status not recorded). Some clones in this sample may be carry-over from other donors' samples. V is TRBV13 and J is TRBJ2-6; D possibly corresponds to TRBD1 (6 bases). CDR3 DNA sequence: TGTGCCAGCAGTACCAGGGGCTCTGGGGCCAACGTCCTGACTTTC. Translating it yields CASSTRGSGANVLTF.